This T cell receptor beta chain emerged from a study of shared clonotypes between healthy human individuals. Sequenced by immunoSEQ multiplex PCR; TCRdb stores in-frame clones only, minus some. The sample holds 950,000 to 1,100,000 clones, around three quarters seen once. Germline CDR1 and CDR2: GTSNPN and SVGIG (reference sequence). There are 14 residues in the CDR3. With V trimmed by 5 bases and J by 6 bases, 8 bases remained unmatched. The source material was memory CD4+ T cells from PBMCs. The subset here: CD45RA-negative fraction. The sequence was obtained from a man aged 18 to 29 in good health. Some clones in this sample may be carry-over from other donors' samples. The chain is built from TRBV30 and TRBJ1-4; 8 positions agree with TRBD1. CDR3 nucleotides: TGTGCCTGGGGAGCTACAGGGGGTCATGAAAAACTGTTTTTT. This gives the protein CAWGATGGHEKLFF.